This record concerns one TCR beta chain sequence. There is no known antigen for this receptor. The record has no base qualities; no much larger clone is one base away. The data originate from a study of CD8+CD57+ T cells in acquired aplastic anemia (dated by TCRdb to the late 2010s). About the investigation overall: On average, sorted CD4+ and CD8+ cells yielded around 3.5 ug of extracted DNA, with a range of about 0.18 to 30 ug. CD8+CD57+ expansion was defined as a frequency above the mean frequency observed in healthy subjects.

Genomic DNA was used as template for profiling of TCR beta VDJ combinations and CDR3 sequences. TCR repertoire sequencing was run on an Illumina HiSeq 2000. The study's processing was this. Repertoire assessment relied on Simpson's diversity index, CDR3 size and DJ length profiles, and TRBV/TRBJ rearrangement plots. Whichever DNA sequence was most abundant in the deep sequencing data was defined as the immunodominant clone. CDR3 amino acid sequences were screened for sharing across subjects and compared with published repertoires and the VDJdb database. Using fastp at Q25 and MiXCR, TCRdb reprocessed the public reads and kept productive beta chains. Identical CDR3 proteins give one entry, which carries the most common genes and DNA. TCRdb's processing, not the study's, gives the V and J calls here. For this sample there are about half a million distinct CDR3 sequences; about a third appear just once. Around 0.82% of the sample is in the top ten clones.

General findings and caveats noted by the study authors: Around 31 CD8+ CDR3 sequences were shared between patients and controls but appeared highly expressed in patients and within their immunodominant clones. Patients and healthy controls showed no significant difference in CD8+ Simpson's diversity (P=0.060).

The CDR3, from cysteine to phenylalanine, totals 16 residues. The only DNA kept is the CDR3, 48 bases in frame from the first base. Trimming removed 3 bases from V and 3 bases from J; the gene matches leave 9 bases unexplained. Sequences KGHDR (CDR1) and SFDVKD (CDR2) are obtained from the germline V gene. Patients chosen for sequencing had shown expansion of CD8+CD57+ cells by flow cytometry. Severe acquired aplastic anemia was diagnosed in all patients according to International Study of Aplastic Anemia and Agranulocytosis and Camitta criteria. Patients had received no therapy at the time of blood sampling. TCR repertoires of sorted CD4+ and CD8+ blood T cells from severe aplastic anemia patients and healthy subjects were deep-sequenced in the study. Patients were enrolled under clinicaltrials.gov protocols 00001620, 01623167, 00001397, 00071045, 00081523 and 00961064 in the USA. Ficoll-Paque density gradient centrifugation was used to isolate peripheral blood mononuclear cells. Before DNA was extracted, CD4+ and CD8+ T cells were sorted using either FACS or magnetic beads.

This receptor was identified in a human donor with aplastic anemia. The V and J segments used are TRBV24-1 and TRBJ1-2; the junction holds 7 bases that match TRBD1. The sequenced material came from sorted CD4+, CD8+, or CD8+CD57+ T cells (not recorded which) from PBMCs. The CDR3 region reads CATSDPGGGIDYGYTF. The DNA sequence is TGTGCCACCAGTGATCCGGGAGGGGGCATTGACTATGGCTACACCTTC.